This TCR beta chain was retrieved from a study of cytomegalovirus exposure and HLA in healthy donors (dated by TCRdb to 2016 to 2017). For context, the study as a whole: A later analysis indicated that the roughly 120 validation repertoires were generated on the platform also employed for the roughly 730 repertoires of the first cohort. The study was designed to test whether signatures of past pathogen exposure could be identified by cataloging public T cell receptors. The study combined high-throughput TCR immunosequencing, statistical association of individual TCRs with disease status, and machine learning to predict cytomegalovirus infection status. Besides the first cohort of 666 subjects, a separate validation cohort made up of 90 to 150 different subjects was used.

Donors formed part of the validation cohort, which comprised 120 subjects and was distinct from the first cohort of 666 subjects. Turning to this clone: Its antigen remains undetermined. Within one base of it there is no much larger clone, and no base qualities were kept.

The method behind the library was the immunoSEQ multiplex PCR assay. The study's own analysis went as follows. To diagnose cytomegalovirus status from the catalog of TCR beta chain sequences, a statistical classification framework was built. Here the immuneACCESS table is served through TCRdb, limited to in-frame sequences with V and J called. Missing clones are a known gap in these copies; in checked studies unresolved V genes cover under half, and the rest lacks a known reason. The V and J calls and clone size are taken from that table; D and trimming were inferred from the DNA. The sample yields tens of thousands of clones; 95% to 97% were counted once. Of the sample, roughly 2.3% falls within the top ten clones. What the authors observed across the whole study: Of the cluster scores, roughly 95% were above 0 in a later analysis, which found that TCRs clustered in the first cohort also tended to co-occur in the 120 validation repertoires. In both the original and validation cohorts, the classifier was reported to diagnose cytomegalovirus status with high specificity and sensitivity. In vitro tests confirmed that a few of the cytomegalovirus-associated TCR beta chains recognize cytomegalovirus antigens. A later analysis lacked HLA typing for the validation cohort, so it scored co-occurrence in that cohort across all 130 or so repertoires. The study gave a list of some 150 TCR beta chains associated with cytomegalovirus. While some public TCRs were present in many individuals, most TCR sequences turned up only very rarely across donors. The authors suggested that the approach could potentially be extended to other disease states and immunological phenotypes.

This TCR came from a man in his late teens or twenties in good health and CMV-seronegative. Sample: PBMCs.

The bases read TGTGCCAGCAGCCGGGACAGCTTTAACACTGAAGCTTTCTTT. This sequence encodes CASSRDSFNTEAFF. The sequence links TRBV2 to TRBJ1-1; 7 central bases correspond to TRBD1. Looking up the germline V gene yields CDR1 SNHLY and CDR2 FYNNEI. V ends up 6 bases short and J 2 bases short, with an unmatched junction base count of 6. Including cysteine and phenylalanine, the CDR3 has 14 amino acids. Just the 42-base CDR3 DNA is kept, in frame starting at base 1.